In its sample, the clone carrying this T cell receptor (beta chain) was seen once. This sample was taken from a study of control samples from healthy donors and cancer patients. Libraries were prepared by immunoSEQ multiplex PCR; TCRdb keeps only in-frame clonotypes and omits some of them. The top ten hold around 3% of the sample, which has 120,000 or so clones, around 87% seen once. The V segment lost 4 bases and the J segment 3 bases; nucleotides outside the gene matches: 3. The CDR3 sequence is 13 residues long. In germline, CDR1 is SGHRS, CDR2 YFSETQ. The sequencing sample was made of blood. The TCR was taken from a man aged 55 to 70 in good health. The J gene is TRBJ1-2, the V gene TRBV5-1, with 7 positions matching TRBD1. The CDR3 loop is CASSEGGDYGYTF. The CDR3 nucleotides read TGCGCCAGCAGCGAAGGGGGCGACTATGGCTACACCTTC. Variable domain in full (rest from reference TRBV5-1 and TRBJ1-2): KAGVTQTPRYLIKTRGQQVTLSCSPISGHRSVSWYQQTPGQGLQFLFEYFSETQRNKGNFPGRFSGRQFSNSRSEMNVSTLELGDSALYLCASSEGGDYGYTFGSGTRLTVV.